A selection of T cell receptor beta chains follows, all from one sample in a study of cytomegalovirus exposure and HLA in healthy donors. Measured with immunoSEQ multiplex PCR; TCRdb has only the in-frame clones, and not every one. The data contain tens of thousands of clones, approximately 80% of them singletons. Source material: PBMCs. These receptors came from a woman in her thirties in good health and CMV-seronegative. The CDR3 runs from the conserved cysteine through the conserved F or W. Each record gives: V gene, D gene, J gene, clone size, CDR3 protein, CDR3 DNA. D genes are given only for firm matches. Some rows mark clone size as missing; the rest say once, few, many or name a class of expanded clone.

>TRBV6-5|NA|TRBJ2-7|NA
CASSYGSLNYEQYF
TGTGCCAGCAGTTACGGGAGCTTGAACTACGAGCAGTACTTC
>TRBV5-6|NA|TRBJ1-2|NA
CASQEAVAYGYTF
TGTGCCAGCCAAGAGGCAGTGGCCTATGGCTACACCTTC
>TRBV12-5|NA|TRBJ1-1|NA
CASGWGHTEAFF
TGTGCTAGTGGCTGGGGGCACACTGAAGCTTTCTTT
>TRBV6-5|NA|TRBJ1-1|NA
CASSYSRGSVRTEAFF
TGTGCCAGCAGTTACTCGAGGGGGTCTGTGAGAACTGAAGCTTTCTTT
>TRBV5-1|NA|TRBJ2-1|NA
CASSPNSYNEQFF
TGCGCCAGCAGTCCCAACAGCTACAATGAGCAGTTCTTC
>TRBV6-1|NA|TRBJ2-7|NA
CASRPPGEIVGQYF
TGTGCCAGCAGACCCCCAGGGGAAATAGTCGGGCAGTACTTC
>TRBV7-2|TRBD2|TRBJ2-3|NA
CASSLAGASGGNTDTQYF
TGTGCCAGCAGCTTAGCGGGAGCCAGCGGGGGGAACACAGATACGCAGTATTTT
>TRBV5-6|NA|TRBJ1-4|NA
CASSLTWGDATNEKLFF
TGTGCCAGCAGCTTGACGTGGGGAGATGCAACTAATGAAAAACTGTTTTTT
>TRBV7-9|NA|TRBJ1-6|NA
CASSLDTGGYNSPLHF
TGTGCCAGCAGCTTGGACACAGGCGGTTATAATTCACCCCTCCACTTT
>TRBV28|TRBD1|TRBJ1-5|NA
CASSLHTGTDNQPQHF
TGTGCCAGCAGTTTACACACCGGGACAGACAATCAGCCCCAGCATTTT
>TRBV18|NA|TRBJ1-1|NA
CASSPRQGLDTEAFF
TGTGCCAGCTCACCACGGCAGGGGTTAGACACTGAAGCTTTCTTT
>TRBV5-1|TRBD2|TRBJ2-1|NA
CASSLASSGGYNEQFF
TGCGCCAGCAGCTTGGCCTCTAGCGGGGGGTACAATGAGCAGTTCTTC
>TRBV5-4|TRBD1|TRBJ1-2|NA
CASSWGTGVGYTF
TGTGCCAGCAGCTGGGGGACAGGGGTCGGCTACACCTTC
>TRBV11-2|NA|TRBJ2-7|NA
CASSHPGTTFYEQYF
TGTGCCAGCAGCCACCCAGGGACAACCTTCTACGAGCAGTACTTC
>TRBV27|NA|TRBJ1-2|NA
CASSAARNYGYTF
TGTGCCAGCAGCGCCGCCAGAAACTATGGCTACACCTTC
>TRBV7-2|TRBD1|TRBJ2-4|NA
CASSLVLGQGKLQYF
TGTGCCAGCAGCTTAGTTCTCGGACAGGGGAAACTTCAGTACTTC
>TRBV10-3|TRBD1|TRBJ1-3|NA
CAIHGQDSSGNTIYF
TGTGCCATCCATGGACAGGATTCGTCTGGAAACACCATATATTTT
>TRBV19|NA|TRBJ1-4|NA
CASSMPGSPNEKLFF
TGTGCCAGTAGTATGCCGGGAAGTCCTAATGAAAAACTGTTTTTT
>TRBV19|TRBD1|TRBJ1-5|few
CASSRTGENSNQPQHF
TGTGCCAGTAGCCGGACAGGGGAAAATAGCAATCAGCCCCAGCATTTT
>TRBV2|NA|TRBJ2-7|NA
CASSSGIGEQYF
TGTGCCAGCAGTTCAGGGATTGGCGAGCAGTACTTC
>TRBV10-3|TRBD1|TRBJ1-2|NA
CAISESNVYRGPSGYTF
TGTGCCATCAGTGAGTCGAACGTCTACAGGGGGCCCAGTGGCTACACCTTC
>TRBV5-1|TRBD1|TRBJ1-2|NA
CASSLTGTGINGYTF
TGCGCCAGCAGCCTGACCGGGACAGGGATTAATGGCTACACCTTC
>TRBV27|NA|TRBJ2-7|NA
CASSFTDSLNEQYF
TGTGCCAGCAGTTTTACGGACAGCCTCAACGAGCAGTACTTC
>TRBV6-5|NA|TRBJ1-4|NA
CASTSGTNYEKLFF
TGTGCCAGCACTTCCGGGACAAATTATGAAAAACTGTTTTTT
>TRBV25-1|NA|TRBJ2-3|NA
CASSEPRHVTGLADTQYF
TGTGCCAGCAGTGAACCCCGCCATGTAACAGGGTTGGCAGATACGCAGTATTTT
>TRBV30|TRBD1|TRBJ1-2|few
CAWTQTGGSYGYTF
TGTGCCTGGACCCAGACAGGGGGCAGCTATGGCTACACCTTC
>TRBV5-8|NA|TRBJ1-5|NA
CASSFEMAGEGNQPQHF
TGTGCCAGCAGCTTCGAGATGGCCGGAGAAGGCAATCAGCCCCAGCATTTT
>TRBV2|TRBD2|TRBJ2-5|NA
CASSGNSGAQETQYF
TGTGCCAGCAGTGGAAATAGCGGGGCTCAAGAGACCCAGTACTTC
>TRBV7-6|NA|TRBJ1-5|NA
CASSFDDSSNQPQHF
TGTGCCAGCAGCTTCGACGACAGTAGCAATCAGCCCCAGCATTTT
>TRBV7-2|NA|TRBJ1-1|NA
CASSPISETPGTEAFF
TGTGCCAGCAGCCCAATATCCGAGACCCCGGGTACTGAAGCTTTCTTT
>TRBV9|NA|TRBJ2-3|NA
CASSVLDSSSTDTQYF
TGTGCCAGCAGCGTACTAGATAGCTCTAGCACAGATACGCAGTATTTT
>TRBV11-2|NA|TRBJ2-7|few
CASSPFPPSYEQYF
TGTGCCAGCAGCCCCTTCCCCCCGTCCTACGAGCAGTACTTC
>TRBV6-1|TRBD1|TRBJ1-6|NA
CASSLRGSDSPLHF
TGTGCCAGCAGTCTCAGGGGGAGTGATTCACCCCTCCACTTT
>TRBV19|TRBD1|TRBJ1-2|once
CASSVRTGGGYTF
TGTGCCAGTAGTGTTCGGACAGGGGGTGGCTACACCTTC
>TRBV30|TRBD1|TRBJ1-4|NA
CAWQGPTGGHEKLFF
TGTGCCTGGCAGGGTCCGACAGGGGGACATGAAAAACTGTTTTTT
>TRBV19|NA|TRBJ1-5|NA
CASQPAGSNQPQHF
TGTGCCAGCCAACCCGCAGGGTCCAATCAGCCCCAGCATTTT
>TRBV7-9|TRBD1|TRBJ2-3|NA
CASSLAGQGPHTDTQYF
TGTGCCAGCAGCTTAGCGGGACAGGGTCCCCACACAGATACGCAGTATTTT
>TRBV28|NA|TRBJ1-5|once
CASTSRQGGQPQHF
TGTGCCAGCACCAGTCGGCAGGGAGGACAGCCCCAGCATTTT
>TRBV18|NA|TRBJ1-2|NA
CASSPYPGRNYGYTF
TGTGCCAGCTCACCCTACCCTGGGAGAAACTATGGCTACACCTTC
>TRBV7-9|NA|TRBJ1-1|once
CASSLVADEAFF
TGTGCCAGCAGCTTAGTAGCAGATGAAGCTTTCTTT
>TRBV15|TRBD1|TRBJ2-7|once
CATSRDRQGYEQYF
TGTGCCACCAGCAGAGATCGACAGGGATACGAGCAGTACTTC
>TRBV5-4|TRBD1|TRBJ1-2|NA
CASSHGTGRTYGYTF
TGTGCCAGCAGCCATGGGACAGGGAGGACCTATGGCTACACCTTC
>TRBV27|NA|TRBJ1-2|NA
CASSFAPANDGYTF
TGTGCCAGCTCCTTTGCCCCCGCGAACGATGGCTACACCTTC
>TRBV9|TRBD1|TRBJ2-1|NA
CASSVVSWTGAYNEQFF
TGCGCCAGCAGCGTAGTGTCATGGACAGGGGCCTACAATGAGCAGTTCTTC
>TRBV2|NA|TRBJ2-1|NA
CASATGGPSSYNEQFF
TGTGCCAGCGCTACCGGGGGGCCCAGCTCCTACAATGAGCAGTTCTTC
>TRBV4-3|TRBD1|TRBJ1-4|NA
CASSQDRGQGGKLFF
TGCGCCAGCAGCCAAGATCGCGGACAGGGCGGAAAACTGTTTTTT